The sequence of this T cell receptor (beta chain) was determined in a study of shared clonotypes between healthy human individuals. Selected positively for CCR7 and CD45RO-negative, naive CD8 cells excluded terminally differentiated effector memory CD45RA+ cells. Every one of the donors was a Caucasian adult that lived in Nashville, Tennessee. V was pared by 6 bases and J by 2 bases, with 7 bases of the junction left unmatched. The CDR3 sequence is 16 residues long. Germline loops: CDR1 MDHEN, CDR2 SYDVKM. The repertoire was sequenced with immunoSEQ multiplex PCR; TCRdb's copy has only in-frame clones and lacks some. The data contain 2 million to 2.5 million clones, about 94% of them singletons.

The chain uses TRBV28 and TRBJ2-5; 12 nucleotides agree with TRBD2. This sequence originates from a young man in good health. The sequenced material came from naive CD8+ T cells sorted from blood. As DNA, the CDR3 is TGTGCCAGCAGACAGACTAGCGGGGGAGGACAAGAGACCCAGTACTTC. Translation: CASRQTSGGGQETQYF. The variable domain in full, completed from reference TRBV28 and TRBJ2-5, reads DVKVTQSSRYLVKRTGEKVFLECVQDMDHENMFWYRQDPGLGLRLIYFSYDVKMKEKGDIPEGYSVSREKKERFSLILESASTNQTSMYLCASRQTSGGGQETQYFGPGTRLLVL.